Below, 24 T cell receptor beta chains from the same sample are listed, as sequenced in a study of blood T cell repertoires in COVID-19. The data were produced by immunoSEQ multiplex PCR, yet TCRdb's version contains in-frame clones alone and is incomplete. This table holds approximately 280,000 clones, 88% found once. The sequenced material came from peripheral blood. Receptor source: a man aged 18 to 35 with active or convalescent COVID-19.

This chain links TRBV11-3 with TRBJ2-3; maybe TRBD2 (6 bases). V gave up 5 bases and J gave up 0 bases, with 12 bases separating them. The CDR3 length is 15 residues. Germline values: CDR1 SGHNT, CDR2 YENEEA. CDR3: CASSPGGGSTDTQYF. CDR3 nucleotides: TGTGCCAGCAGCCCAGGTGGGGGGAGCACAGATACGCAGTATTTT. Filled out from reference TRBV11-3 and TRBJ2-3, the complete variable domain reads EAGVVQSPRYKIIEKKQPVAFWCNPISGHNTLYWYLQNLGQGPELLIRYENEEAVDDSQLPKDRFSAERLKGVDSTLKIQPAELGDSAVYLCASSPGGGSTDTQYFGPGTRLTVL.

CDR3 sequence reads: CASSIIASNEQFF. DNA of the CDR3: TGTGCCAGCAGCATCATAGCTTCTAACGAGCAGTTCTTC. The genes are TRBV11-2 and TRBJ2-1; D remains unclear. The germline V and J ends were trimmed by 5 bases and 10 bases, with 15 bases remaining between them. Germline V gene lookup returns CDR1 SGHAT and CDR2 FQNNGV. This CDR3 is 13 amino acids long.

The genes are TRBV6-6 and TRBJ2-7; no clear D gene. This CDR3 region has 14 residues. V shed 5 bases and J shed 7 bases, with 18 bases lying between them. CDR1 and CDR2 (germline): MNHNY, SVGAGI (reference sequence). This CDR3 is CASSTESYGLEQYF. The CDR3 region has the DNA TGTGCCAGCAGTACAGAATCTTACGGATTGGAGCAGTACTTC.

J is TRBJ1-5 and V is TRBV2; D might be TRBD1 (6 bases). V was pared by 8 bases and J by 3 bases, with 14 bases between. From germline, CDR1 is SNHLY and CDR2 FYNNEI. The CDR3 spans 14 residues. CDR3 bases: TGTGCCAGCGACATGCAGGGGTTCAATCAGCCCCAGCATTTT. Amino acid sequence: CASDMQGFNQPQHF.

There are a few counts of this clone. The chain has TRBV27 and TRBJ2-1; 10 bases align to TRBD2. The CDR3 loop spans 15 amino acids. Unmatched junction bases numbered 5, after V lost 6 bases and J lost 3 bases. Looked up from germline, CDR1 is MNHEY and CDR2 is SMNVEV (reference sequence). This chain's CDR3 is CASSLAGVRYNEQFF. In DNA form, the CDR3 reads TGTGCCAGCAGCCTAGCGGGGGTACGCTACAATGAGCAGTTCTTC.

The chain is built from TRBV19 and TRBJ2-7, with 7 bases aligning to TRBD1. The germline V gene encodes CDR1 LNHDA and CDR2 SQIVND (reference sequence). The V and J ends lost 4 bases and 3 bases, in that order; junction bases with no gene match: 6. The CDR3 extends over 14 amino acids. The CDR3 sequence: CASSNRQGNYEQYF. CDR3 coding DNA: TGTGCCAGTAGTAACCGACAGGGAAACTACGAGCAGTACTTC. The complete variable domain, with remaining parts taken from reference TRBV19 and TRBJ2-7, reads DGGITQSPKYLFRKEGQNVTLSCEQNLNHDAMYWYRQDPGQGLRLIYYSQIVNDFQKGDIAEGYSVSREKKESFPLTVTSAQKNPTAFYLCASSNRQGNYEQYFGPGTRLTVT.

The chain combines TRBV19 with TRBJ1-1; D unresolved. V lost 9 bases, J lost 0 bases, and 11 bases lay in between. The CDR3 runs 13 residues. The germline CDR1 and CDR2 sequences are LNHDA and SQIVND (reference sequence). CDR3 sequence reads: CASSGSMNTEAFF. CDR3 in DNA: TGTGCCAGCAGCGGGAGCATGAACACTGAAGCTTTCTTT.

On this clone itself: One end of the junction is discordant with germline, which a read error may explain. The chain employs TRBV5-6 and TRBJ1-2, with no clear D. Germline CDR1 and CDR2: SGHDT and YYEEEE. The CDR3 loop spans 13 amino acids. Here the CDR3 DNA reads TGTGCCAGCAGGTTGGGCTTACTTCATGGCTACACCTTC. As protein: CASRLGLLHGYTF.

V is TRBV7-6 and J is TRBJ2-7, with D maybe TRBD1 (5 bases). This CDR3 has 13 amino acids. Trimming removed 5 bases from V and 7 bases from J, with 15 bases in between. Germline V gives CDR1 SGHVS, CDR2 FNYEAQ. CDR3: CASSRGPPQEQYF. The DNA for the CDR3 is TGTGCCAGCAGCAGGGGTCCTCCTCAGGAGCAGTACTTC.

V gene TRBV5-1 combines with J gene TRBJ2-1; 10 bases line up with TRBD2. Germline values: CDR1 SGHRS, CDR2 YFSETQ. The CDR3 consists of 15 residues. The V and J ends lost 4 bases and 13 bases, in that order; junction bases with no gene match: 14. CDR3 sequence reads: CASSPFGGSGGQQFF. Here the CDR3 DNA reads TGCGCCAGCAGCCCATTCGGTGGTAGCGGGGGGCAACAGTTCTTC.

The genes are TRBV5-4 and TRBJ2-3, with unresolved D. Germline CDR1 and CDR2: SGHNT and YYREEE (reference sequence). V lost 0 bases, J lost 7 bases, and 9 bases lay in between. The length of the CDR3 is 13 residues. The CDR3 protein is CASSLDSSYTQYF. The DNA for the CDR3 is TGTGCCAGCAGCTTGGACAGTTCCTATACGCAGTATTTT. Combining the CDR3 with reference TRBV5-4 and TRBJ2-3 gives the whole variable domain ETGVTQSPTHLIKTRGQQVTLRCSSQSGHNTVSWYQQALGQGPQFIFQYYREEENGRGNFPPRFSGLQFPNYSSELNVNALELDDSALYLCASSLDSSYTQYFGPGTRLTVL.

CDR3: CASSSHIAGGPQAETQYF. DNA of the CDR3: TGCGCCAGCAGCTCCCATATAGCGGGGGGGCCACAAGCAGAGACCCAGTACTTC. V is TRBV5-1 and J is TRBJ2-5, with TRBD2 matching over 11 bases. J gave up 4 bases and V 3 bases, and 14 bases lay outside the gene matches. The CDR3 has 18 amino acids. Germline-derived CDR1 and CDR2 are SGHRS and YFSETQ.

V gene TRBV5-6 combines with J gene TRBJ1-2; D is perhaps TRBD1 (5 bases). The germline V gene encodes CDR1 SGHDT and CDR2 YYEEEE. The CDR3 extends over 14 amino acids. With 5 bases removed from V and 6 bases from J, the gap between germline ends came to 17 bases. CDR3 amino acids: CASSPVGGRDGYTF. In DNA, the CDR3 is TGTGCCAGCAGTCCCGTCGGGGGACGGGATGGCTACACCTTC.

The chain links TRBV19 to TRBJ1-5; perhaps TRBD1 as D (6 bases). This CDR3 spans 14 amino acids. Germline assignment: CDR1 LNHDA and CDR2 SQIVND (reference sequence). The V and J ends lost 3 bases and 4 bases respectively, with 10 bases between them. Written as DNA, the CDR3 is TGTGCCAGTAGTATGACAGGTAGTAATCAGCCCCAGCATTTT. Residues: CASSMTGSNQPQHF.

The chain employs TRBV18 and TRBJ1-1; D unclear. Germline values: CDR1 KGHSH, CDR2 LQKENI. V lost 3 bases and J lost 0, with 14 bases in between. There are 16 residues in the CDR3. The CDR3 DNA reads TGTGCCAGCTCACCGTCGAGGGCGAATGTGAACACTGAAGCTTTCTTT. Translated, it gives CASSPSRANVNTEAFF.

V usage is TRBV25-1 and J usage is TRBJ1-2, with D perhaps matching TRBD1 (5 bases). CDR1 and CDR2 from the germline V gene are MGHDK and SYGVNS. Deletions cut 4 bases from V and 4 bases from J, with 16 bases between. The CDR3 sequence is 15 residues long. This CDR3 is CASSVGPGLSYGYTF. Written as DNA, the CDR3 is TGTGCCAGCAGTGTGGGACCGGGACTCTCCTATGGCTACACCTTC.

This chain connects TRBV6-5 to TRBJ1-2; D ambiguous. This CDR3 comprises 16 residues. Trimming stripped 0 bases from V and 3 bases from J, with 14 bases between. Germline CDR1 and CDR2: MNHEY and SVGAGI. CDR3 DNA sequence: TGTGCCAGCAGTTACTCGAAAGCTACCCGAGACTATGGCTACACCTTC. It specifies CASSYSKATRDYGYTF.

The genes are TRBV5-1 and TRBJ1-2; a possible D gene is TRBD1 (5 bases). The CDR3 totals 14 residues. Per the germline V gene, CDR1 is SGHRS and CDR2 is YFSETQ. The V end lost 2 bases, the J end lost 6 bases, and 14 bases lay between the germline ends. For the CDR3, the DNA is TGCGCCAGCAGCTTAAGGGGAGGGAATGATGGCTACACCTTC. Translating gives CASSLRGGNDGYTF.

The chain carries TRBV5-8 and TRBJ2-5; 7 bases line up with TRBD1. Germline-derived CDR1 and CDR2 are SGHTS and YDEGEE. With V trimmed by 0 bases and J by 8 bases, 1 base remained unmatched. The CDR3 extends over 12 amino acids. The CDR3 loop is CASSLEGATQYF. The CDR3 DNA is TGTGCCAGCAGCTTGGAGGGGGCCACCCAGTACTTC.

The CDR3 DNA sequence: TGTGCCACCAGTGACTCGGCCACCTCGGGTGGCTACACCTTC. Its protein is CATSDSATSGGYTF. This rearrangement joins TRBV24-1 to TRBJ1-2; D is uncertain. This CDR3 is built from 14 residues. Trimming left V 4 bases short and J 7 bases short, with 15 bases between. Germline loops: CDR1 KGHDR, CDR2 SFDVKD.

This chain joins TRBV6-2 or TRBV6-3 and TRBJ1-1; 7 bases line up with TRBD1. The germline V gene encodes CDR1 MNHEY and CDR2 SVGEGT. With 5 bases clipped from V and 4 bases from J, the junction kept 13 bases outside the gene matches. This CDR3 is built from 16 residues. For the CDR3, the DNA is TGTGCCAGCAGTGGGACGGAGACAGGGTGGGGCACTGAAGCTTTCTTT. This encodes CASSGTETGWGTEAFF.

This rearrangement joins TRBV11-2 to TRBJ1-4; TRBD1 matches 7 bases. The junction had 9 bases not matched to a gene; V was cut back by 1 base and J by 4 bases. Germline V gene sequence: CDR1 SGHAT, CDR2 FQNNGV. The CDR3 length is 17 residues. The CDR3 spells CASSLVLLGQSNEKLFF. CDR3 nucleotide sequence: TGTGCCAGCAGCTTAGTTTTGCTGGGACAGAGTAATGAAAAACTGTTTTTT.

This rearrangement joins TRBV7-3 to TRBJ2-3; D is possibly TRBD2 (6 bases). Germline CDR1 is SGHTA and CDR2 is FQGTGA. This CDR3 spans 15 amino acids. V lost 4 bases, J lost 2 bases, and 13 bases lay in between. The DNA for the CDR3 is TGTGCCAGCAGCTCGTTGGCGGGGCCCACAGATACGCAGTATTTT. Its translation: CASSSLAGPTDTQYF.

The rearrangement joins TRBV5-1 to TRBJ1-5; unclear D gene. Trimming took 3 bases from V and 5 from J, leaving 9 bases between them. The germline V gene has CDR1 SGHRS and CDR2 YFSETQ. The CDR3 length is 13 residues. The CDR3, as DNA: TGCGCCAGCAGCTCGGGTTTGGATCAGCCCCAGCATTTT. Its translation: CASSSGLDQPQHF.